This TCR beta chain is drawn from a study of T cells expressing NK-cell markers (dated by TCRdb to 2018 to 2021). Some background on the complete study: TCR beta-chain repertoires were profiled in sorted CD3+CD56+NKG2C+, CD3+CD56+NKG2C- and CD3+CD56-NKG2C+ T-cell subsets from fewer than 10 donors. Among the eight sequenced donors, seven were HCMV-seropositive and one was HCMV-seronegative. Randomly selected healthy volunteers, three men and five women, were used as the eight sequenced donors. The libraries were sequenced on Illumina HiSeq 2000/2500, MiSeq or NextSeq, producing 2 x 150 bp reads. Results the study describes overall, beyond this receptor: For five or six donors, the dominant CD3+CD56+NKG2C+ clonotypes were among the top 10 CD8+ clonotypes and accounted for about 1.0-7.5% of CD8+ T cells. Those dominant clonotypes were again the most abundant among CD3+CD56-NKG2C+ cells in several donors, at about 25-65%. Whether the expanded NKG2C-expressing T cell clones were specific for HCMV antigens was left unclear.

Instrument on record: Illumina HiSeq 2000. TCR beta cDNA libraries were prepared using 5'RACE template switching, which introduced a universal primer site and unique molecular identifiers. Priming for cDNA synthesis came from the TCR beta constant segment, and two successive PCR amplification steps followed. The original pipeline was this. MIGEC handled demultiplexing of the reads and grouping by UMI, while MiTCR was used to assemble and quantify clonotypes. To remove erroneous sequences, TCR cDNA sequences were retained only when supported by two or more reads. Downstream repertoire analysis used the tcR package, and clonotypes were matched across fractions by CDR3 nucleotide sequence plus V segment. Antigen specificity was annotated against VDJdb with VDJmatch, allowing one amino acid substitution in CDR3. The reads, reprocessed by TCRdb, yield one row per CDR3 protein sequence and no DNA. TCRdb, rather than the study authors, made the V and J calls. This sample's table has entries for 550,000 to 600,000 distinct CDR3 sequences. The ten biggest clones cover 3% to 4.5% of the sample.

CDR1 SGHTA and CDR2 FQGNSA are derived from the germline V gene. The CDR3 holds 15 amino acids from the cysteine to the phenylalanine. The DNA sequence is not available. As concerns this clonotype: Its antigen is still unknown.

A commercial ELISA kit detecting HCMV-specific IgG in serum was used to determine HCMV serostatus. Peripheral blood mononuclear cells were isolated from blood by Ficoll density gradient centrifugation. Sequencing was carried out using blood T cells: a sorted CD56 or NKG2C T cell subset, CD4+ or CD8+ T cells, or bulk PBMC T cells (not recorded which). The receptor comes from a man aged 18 to 30 in good health. Donor details come from another sample of the same person, matched by shared clones. The chain is assembled from TRBV7-2 and TRBJ2-7; the D call from TCRdb, TRBD1, cannot be confirmed without DNA. The CDR3 sequence is CASSLAGTQPYEQYF. The CDR3, completed at both ends by the reference TRBV7-2 and TRBJ2-7 genes, gives the full variable domain GAGVSQSPSNKVTEKGKDVELRCDPISGHTALYWYRQSLGQGLEFLIYFQGNSAPDKSGLPSDRFSAERTGGSVSTLTIQRTQQEDSAVYLCASSLAGTQPYEQYFGPGTRLTVT.